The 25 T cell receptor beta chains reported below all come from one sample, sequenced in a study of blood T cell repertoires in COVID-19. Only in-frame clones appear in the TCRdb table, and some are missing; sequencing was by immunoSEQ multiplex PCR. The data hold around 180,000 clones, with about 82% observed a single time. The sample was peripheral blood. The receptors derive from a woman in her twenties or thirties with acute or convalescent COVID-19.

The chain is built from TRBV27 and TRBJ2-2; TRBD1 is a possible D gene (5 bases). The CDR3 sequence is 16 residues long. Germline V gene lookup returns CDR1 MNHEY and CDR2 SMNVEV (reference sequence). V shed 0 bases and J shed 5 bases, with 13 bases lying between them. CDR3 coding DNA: TGTGCCAGCAGTTTATCCCAGGGTCGGGCAACCGGGGAGCTGTTTTTT. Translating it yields CASSLSQGRATGELFF.

The CDR3 DNA is TGTGCCAGCAGTGCCGGGACAGACTATGGCTACACCTTC. It encodes CASSAGTDYGYTF. The gene calls are TRBV12-3 or TRBV12-4 and TRBJ1-2; TRBD1 agrees at 7 bases. The CDR3 has 13 residues. With 5 bases clipped from V and 3 bases from J, the junction kept 3 bases outside the gene matches.

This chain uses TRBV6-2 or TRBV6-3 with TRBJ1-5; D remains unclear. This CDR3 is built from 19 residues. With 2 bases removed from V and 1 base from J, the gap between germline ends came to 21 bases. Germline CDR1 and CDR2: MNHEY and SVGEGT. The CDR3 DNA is TGTGCCAGCAGTTACCTCGGTCGGGGTGCAGGTGCAAGCAATCAGCCCCAGCATTTT. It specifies CASSYLGRGAGASNQPQHF.

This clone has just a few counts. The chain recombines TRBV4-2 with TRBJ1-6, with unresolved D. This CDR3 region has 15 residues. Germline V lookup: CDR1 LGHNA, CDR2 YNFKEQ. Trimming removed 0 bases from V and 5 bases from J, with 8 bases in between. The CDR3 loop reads CASSQETTDNSPLHF. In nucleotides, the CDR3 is TGTGCCAGCAGCCAAGAAACCACAGATAATTCACCCCTCCACTTT.

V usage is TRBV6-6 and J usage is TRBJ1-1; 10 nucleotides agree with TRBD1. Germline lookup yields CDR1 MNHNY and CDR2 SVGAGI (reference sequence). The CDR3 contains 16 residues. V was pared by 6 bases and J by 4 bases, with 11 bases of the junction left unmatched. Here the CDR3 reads CASRDTVGQGVTEAFF. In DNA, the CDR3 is TGTGCCAGCAGGGATACCGTCGGACAGGGGGTCACTGAAGCTTTCTTT.

The CDR3 reads CASSPPNPGELFF. CDR3 coding DNA: TGTGCCAGCAGCCCCCCTAACCCCGGGGAGCTGTTTTTT. The rearrangement uses TRBV4-2 and TRBJ2-2; D unresolved. Germline values: CDR1 LGHNA, CDR2 YNFKEQ. CDR3 size: 13 residues. Trimming shortened V by 4 bases and J by 6 bases, and 9 bases separated the two germline ends.

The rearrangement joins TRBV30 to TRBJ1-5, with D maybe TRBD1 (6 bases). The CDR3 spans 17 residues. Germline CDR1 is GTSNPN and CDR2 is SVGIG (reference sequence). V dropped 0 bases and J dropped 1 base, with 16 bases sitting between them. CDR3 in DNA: TGTGCCTGGAGTGTGGGACAACTCATTCAAAGCAATCAGCCCCAGCATTTT. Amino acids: CAWSVGQLIQSNQPQHF.

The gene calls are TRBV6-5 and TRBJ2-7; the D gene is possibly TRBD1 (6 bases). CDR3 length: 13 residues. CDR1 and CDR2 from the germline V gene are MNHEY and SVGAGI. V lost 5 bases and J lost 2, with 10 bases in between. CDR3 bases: TGTGCCAGCAGTACCGGGACACCCTACGAGCAGTACTTC. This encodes CASSTGTPYEQYF.

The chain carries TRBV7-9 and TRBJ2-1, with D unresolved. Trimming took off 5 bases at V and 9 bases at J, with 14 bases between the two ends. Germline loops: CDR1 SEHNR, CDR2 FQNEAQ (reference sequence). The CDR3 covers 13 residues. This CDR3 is CASSPSSRREQFF. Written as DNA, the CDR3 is TGTGCCAGCAGCCCTAGTTCGCGGCGTGAGCAGTTCTTC.

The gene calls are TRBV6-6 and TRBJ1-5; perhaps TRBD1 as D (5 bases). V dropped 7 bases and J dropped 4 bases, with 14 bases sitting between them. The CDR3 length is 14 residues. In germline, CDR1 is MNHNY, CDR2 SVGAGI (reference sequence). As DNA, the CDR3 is TGTGCCAGCACCTCGGGGGGGGGTAATCAGCCCCAGCATTTT. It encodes CASTSGGGNQPQHF.

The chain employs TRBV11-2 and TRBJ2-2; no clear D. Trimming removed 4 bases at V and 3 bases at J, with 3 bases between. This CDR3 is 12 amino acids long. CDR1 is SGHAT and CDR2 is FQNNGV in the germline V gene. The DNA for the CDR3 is TGTGCCAGCAGCTCTCACACCGGGGAGCTGTTTTTT. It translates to CASSSHTGELFF.

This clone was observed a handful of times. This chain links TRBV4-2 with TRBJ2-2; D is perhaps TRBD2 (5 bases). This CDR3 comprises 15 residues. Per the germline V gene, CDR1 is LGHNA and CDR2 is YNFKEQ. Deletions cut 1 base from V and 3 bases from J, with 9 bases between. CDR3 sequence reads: CASSQGGGYTGELFF. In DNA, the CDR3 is TGTGCCAGCAGCCAAGGTGGAGGCTACACCGGGGAGCTGTTTTTT.

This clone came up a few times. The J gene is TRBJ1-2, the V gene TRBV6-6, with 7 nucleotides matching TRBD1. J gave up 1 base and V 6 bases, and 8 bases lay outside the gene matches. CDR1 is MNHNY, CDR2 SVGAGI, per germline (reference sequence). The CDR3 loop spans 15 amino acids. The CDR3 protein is CASSRGRDSNYGYTF. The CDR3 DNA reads TGTGCCAGCAGCCGCGGCCGGGACAGTAACTATGGCTACACCTTC.

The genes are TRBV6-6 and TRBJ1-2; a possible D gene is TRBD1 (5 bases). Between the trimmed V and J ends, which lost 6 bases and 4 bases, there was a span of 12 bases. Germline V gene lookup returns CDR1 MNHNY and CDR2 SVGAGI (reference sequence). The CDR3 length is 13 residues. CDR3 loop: CASRLQETYGYTF. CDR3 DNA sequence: TGTGCCAGCAGATTACAGGAGACCTATGGCTACACCTTC.

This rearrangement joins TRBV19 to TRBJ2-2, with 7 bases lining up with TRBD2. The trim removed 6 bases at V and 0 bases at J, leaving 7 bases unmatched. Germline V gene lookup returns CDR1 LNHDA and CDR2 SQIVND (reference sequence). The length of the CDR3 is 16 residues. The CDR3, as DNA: TGTGCCAGTAGCCCGGATGCGGGGGCGAACACCGGGGAGCTGTTTTTT. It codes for CASSPDAGANTGELFF.

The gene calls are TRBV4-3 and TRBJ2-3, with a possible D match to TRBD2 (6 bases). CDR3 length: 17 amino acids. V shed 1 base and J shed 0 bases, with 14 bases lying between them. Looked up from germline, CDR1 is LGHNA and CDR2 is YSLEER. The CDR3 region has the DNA TGCGCCAGCAGCCAAGGGGGAGGACTACCTAGCACAGATACGCAGTATTTT. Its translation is CASSQGGGLPSTDTQYF.

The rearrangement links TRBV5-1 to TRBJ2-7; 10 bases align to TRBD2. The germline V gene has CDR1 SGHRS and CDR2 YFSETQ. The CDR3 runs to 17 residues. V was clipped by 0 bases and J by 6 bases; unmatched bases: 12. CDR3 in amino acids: CASSLAGAASGRGEQYF. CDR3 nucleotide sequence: TGCGCCAGCAGCTTGGCCGGCGCGGCTAGCGGGAGAGGCGAGCAGTACTTC. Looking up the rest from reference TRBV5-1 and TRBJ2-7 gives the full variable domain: KAGVTQTPRYLIKTRGQQVTLSCSPISGHRSVSWYQQTPGQGLQFLFEYFSETQRNKGNFPGRFSGRQFSNSRSEMNVSTLELGDSALYLCASSLAGAASGRGEQYFGPGTRLTVT.

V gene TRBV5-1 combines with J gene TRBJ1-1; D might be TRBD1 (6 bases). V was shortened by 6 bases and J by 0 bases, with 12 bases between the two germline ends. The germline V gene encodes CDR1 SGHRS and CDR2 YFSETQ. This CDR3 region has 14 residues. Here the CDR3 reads CASTLDRLNTEAFF. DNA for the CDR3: TGCGCCAGCACCCTGGACAGATTGAACACTGAAGCTTTCTTT.

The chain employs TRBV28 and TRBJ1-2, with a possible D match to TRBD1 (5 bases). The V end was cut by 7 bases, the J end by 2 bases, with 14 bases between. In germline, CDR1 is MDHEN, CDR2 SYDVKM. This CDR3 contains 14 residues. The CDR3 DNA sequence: TGTGCCAGCAACTCAGGGAGGGTAAACTATGGCTACACCTTC. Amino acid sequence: CASNSGRVNYGYTF.

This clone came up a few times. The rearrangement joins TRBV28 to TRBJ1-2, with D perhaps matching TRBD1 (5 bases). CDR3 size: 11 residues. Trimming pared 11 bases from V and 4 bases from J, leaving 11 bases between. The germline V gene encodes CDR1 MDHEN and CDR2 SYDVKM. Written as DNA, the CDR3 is TGTGCCGGGCGGGGGGGCTATGGCTACACCTTC. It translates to CAGRGGYGYTF.

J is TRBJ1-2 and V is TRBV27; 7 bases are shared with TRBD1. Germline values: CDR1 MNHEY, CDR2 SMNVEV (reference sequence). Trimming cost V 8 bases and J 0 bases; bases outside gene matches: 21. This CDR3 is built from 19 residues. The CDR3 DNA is TGTGCCAGCTGGGGGGTTATGTGGGACAGTAAAAGTTCTAACTATGGCTACACCTTC. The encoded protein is CASWGVMWDSKSSNYGYTF.

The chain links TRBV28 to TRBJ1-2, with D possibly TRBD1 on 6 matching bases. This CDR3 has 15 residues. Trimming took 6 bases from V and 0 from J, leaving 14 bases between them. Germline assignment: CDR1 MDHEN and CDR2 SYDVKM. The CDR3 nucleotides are TGTGCCAGCAGCGTATTACAGGGCCCTAACTATGGCTACACCTTC. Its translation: CASSVLQGPNYGYTF.

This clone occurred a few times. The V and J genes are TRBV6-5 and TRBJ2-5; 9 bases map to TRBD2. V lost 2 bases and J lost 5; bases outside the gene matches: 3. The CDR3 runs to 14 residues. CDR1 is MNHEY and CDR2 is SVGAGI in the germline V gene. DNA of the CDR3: TGTGCCAGCAGTTACGCGGGGGGGCGGGAGACCCAGTACTTC. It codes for CASSYAGGRETQYF.

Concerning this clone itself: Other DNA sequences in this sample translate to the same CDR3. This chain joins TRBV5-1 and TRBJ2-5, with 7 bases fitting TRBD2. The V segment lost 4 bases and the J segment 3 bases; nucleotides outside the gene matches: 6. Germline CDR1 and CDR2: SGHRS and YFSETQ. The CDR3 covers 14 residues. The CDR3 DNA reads TGCGCCAGCAGCCTGGGGCGGGAGAAAGAGACCCAGTACTTC. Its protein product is CASSLGREKETQYF.

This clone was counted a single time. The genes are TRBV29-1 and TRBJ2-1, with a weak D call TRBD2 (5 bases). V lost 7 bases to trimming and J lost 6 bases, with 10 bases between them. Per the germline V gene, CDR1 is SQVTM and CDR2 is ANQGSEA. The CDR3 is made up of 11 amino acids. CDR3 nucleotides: TGCAGCGGCATACTAGGCAATGAGCAGTTCTTC. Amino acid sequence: CSGILGNEQFF.